The source of this T cell receptor beta chain is a study of CD8 T cells in ankylosing spondylitis. Study findings and constraints: Clones tied to disease were said to be significantly enriched in matched ankylosing spondylitis synovial fluid. Ankylosing spondylitis blood appeared to be characterized by a TCR beta motif of eight highly homologous variants.

Quantitative barcoded 5'-RACE was used to prepare TCR beta libraries. From the 5' RACE reads, TCRdb called clonotypes with MiXCR, one entry per CDR3 protein. The table shows about 130,000 distinct CDR3 sequences, with 5.5% to 7.5% occurring only once. Germline CDR1 and CDR2: SGHRS and YFSETQ. The CDR3 length is 16 residues. After removal of 1 base from V and 2 bases from J, the junction contained 3 bases not matched to a gene. This clonotype was counted at least ten times. Its antigen is as yet unknown. The rearrangement joins TRBV5-1 to TRBJ2-4, with 10 nucleotides matching TRBD2. Input material: blood, either unsorted or a sorted T cell fraction (not recorded which). The receptor comes from a female donor with ankylosing spondylitis or in good health (not recorded which). The CDR3 DNA reads TGCGCCAGCAGCTTGACTAGCGGGGTGACCAAAAACATTCAGTACTTC. This gives the protein CASSLTSGVTKNIQYF.